This T cell receptor beta chain was found in a study of early T cells in non-severe SARS-CoV-2 infection. Study as a whole: Unsorted whole blood bulk RNA was sequenced, with unpaired chains.

This clonotype was counted a single time. Antigen specificity is unknown. Individually, cDNA molecules had unique molecular identifiers attached to them. From the 5' RACE reads, TCRdb called clonotypes with MiXCR, one entry per CDR3 protein. The top ten clones hold roughly 4.3% of a sample with about 56,000 distinct CDR3 sequences, approximately 16% of them seen once. Points from the study as a whole: Private and CD4 specificities were missed by VDJdb matching, skewed to anti-spike CD8.

V dropped 6 bases and J dropped 3 bases, with 9 bases sitting between them. Germline loops: CDR1 MNHEY, CDR2 SMNVEV (reference sequence). CDR3 length equals 13 residues. This chain joins TRBV27 and TRBJ2-4; TRBD1 might be the D (6 bases). This sequence was found in an adult who was a healthcare worker with PCR-confirmed SARS-CoV-2 infection or an uninfected control (not recorded which). Sample: whole blood, taken at baseline. The CDR3 DNA is TGTGCCAGCAGACCGGGACACAAAAACATTCAGTACTTC. Residues: CASRPGHKNIQYF.